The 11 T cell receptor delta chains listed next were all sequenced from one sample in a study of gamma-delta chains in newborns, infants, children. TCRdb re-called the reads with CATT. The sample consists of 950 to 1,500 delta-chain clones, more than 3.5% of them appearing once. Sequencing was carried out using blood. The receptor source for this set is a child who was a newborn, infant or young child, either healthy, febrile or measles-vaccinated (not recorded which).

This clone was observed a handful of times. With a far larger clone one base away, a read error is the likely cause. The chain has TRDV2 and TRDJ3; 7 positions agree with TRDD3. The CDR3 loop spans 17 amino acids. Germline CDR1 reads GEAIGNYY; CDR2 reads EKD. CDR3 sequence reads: CACDKTGASWDTRRMFF. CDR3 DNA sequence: TGTGCCTGTGACAAGACTGGGGCCTCCTGGGACACCCGACGGATGTTTTTC.

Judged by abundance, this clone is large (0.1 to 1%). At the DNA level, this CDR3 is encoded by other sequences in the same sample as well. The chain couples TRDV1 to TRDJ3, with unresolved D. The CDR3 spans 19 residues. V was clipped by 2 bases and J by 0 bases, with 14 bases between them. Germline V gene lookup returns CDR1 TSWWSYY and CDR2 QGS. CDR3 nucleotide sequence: TGTGCTCTTGGGGAATCAGCCCGTCCCCGCTCCTGGGACACCCGACAGATGTTTTTC. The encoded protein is CALGESARPRSWDTRQMFF.

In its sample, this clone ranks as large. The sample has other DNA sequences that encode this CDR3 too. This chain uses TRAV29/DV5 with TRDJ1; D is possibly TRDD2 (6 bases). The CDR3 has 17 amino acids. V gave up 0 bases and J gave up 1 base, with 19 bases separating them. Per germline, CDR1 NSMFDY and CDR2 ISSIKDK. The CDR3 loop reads CAASEGKDPSATDKLIF. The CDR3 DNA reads TGTGCAGCAAGCGAGGGTAAGGATCCTTCCGCCACCGATAAACTCATCTTT.

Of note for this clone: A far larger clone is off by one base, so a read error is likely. DNA for the CDR3: TGTGCTCTTGGGGAACCCTGCCTTCCGTATGATCTGTACTGGGGGATACGTGATACCGATAAACTCATCTTT. As protein: CALGEPCLPYDLYWGIRDTDKLIF. The V gene is TRDV1, the J gene TRDJ1, with 13 positions matching TRDD3. This CDR3 has 24 amino acids. CDR1 is TSWWSYY and CDR2 is QGS in the germline V gene. The V and J ends lost 1 base and 2 bases, in that order; junction bases with no gene match: 25.

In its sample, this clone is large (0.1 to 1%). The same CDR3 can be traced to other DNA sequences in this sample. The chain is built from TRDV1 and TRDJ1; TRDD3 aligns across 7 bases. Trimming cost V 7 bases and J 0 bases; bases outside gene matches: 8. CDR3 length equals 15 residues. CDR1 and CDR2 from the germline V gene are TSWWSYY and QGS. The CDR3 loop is CALEGGSKHTDKLIF. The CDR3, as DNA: TGTGCTCTTGAAGGGGGATCTAAGCACACCGATAAACTCATCTTT.

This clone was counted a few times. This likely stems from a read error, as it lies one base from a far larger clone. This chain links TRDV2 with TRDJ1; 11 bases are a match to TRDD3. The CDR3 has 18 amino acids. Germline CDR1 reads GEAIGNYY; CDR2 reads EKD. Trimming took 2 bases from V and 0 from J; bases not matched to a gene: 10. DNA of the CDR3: TGTGCCTGTGACAGCCTCTTACTGGGGGATAAGGACACCGATAAACTCATCTTT. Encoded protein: CACDSLLLGDKDTDKLIF.

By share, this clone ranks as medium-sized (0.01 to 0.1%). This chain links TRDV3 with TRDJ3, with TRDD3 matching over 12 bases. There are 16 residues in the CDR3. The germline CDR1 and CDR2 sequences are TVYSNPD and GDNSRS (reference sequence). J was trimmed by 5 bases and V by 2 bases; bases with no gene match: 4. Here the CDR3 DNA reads TGTGCCTTTCCTGGGGGATACGAGGGGGACACCCGACAGATGTTTTTC. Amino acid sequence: CAFPGGYEGDTRQMFF.

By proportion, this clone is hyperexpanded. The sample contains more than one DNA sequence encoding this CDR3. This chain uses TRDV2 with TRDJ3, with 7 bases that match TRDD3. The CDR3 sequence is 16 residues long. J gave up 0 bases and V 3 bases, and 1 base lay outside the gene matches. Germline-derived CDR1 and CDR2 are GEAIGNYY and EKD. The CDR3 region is CACDWGSSWDTRQMFF. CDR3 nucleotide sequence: TGTGCCTGTGACTGGGGGAGCTCCTGGGACACCCGACAGATGTTTTTC.

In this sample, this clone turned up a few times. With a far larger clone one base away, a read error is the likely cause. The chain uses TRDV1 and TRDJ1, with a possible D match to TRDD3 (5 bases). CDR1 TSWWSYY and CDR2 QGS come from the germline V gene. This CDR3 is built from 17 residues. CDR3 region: CALGEQHAWDYTDKPIF. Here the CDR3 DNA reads TGTGCTCTTGGGGAACAACACGCCTGGGATTACACCGATAAACCCATCTTT.

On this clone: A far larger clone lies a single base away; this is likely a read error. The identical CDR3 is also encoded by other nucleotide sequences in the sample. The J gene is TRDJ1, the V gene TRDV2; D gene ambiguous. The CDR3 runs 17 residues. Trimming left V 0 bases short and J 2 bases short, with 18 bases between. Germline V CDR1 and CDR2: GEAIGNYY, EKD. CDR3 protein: CACDTVGRSYPTDKLIF. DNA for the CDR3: TGTGCCTGTGACACCGTCGGGAGGAGTTACCCAACCGATAAACTCATCTTT.

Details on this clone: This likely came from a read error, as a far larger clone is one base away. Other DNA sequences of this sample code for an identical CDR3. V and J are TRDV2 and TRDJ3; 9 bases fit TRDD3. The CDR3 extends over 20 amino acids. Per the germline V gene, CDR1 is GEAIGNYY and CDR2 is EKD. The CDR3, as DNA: TGTGCCTGTGACACCGTCCTTTGGGGGATAAGCTCCTGGGACACCCGGCAGATGTTTTTC. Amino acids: CACDTVLWGISSWDTRQMFF.